This TCR beta chain emerged from a study of blood T cells in healthy people across ages. Study observations and caveats: It was held that diversity estimates obtained from one million T cells represented underestimates. Across the age range, TCR beta diversity per million T cells fell in a roughly linear way.

Next came a second PCR, run for about 6 to 12 cycles, which used a sample-barcoded 5' primer along with a J-beta primer mix. TCRdb processed the 5' RACE reads anew with MiXCR; each CDR3 protein has one entry. The sample comprises hundreds of thousands of distinct CDR3 sequences, around 42% of which are singletons, and roughly a fifth rests with the top ten. The CDR3 length is 13 residues. The V gene's germline CDR1 is SNHLY and CDR2 FYNNEI. With respect to this clonotype: No antigen is known for it.

They isolated at least 6 million PBMCs from each sample. The sequenced sample consisted of blood. This clonotype originated in a man in his sixties in good health. This chain uses TRBV2 with TRBJ2-4, with D possibly TRBD1 on 6 matching bases. TRBJ2-7 matches the DNA end more closely, so the J call is doubtful. The CDR3, as DNA: TGTGCCAGCAGTGGACAGGACCCCTACGAGCAGTACTTC. This codes for CASSGQDPYEQYF.